This T cell receptor beta chain came from a study of blood T cell repertoires in COVID-19. Germline V gene lookup returns CDR1 LGHDT and CDR2 YNNKEL (reference sequence). Losses at the gene ends were 5 bases for V and 7 bases for J; bases not matched to a gene: 8. There are 15 residues in the CDR3. The study recruited people aged 18 to 89 years across approximately 25 US areas. Original processing methods: From reference gene primer amplification, estimates of nucleated cell counts were derived. Profiled with immunoSEQ multiplex PCR; TCRdb holds only in-frame clones, not every one. That table furnishes V, J and clone size, whereas the DNA furnished D and trimming. The table has about 230,000 clones, about 90% seen once.

The V call is TRBV3-1 (or the pseudogene TRBV3-2), the J call TRBJ1-2, with 12 bases matching TRBD1. Sequencing input: PBMCs or T cells enriched from blood (not recorded which). The sequence was collected from a man aged 25-40 years who had recovered from COVID-19. The DNA for the CDR3 is TGTGCCAGCAGCGTCCCGGGACAGGGGGCAGTTGGCTACACCTTC. Translated, it gives CASSVPGQGAVGYTF.